This TCR beta chain emerged from a study of shared clonotypes between healthy human individuals. Sorted-subset replicate PCR reactions were performed with about 210 ng DNA, corresponding to tens of thousands of T cell genomes. In the original analysis: Filtering differed because ImmunoSEQ produced junction-only sequences that carried no quality scores. TCRdb's table, derived via immunoSEQ multiplex PCR, lists solely in-frame clones and lacks some. The D gene and trimming were derived from the DNA, and the V and J assignments and clone size from that table. The repertoire holds over a million clones, with roughly 80% as singletons. The CDR3 totals 13 residues. Trimming removed 3 bases from V and 4 bases from J, with 7 bases in between. The V gene's germline CDR1 is ENHRY and CDR2 SYGVKD. In its sample, this clone was seen once.

The sequenced sample consisted of memory CD4+ T cells sorted from blood. Regarding subset: CD45RA-negative fraction. The chain couples TRBV10-3 to TRBJ2-1; D unresolved. This receptor was identified in a man aged 18 to 30 in good health. The CDR3 loop is CAISDSQYNEQFF. The CDR3 DNA reads as TGTGCCATCAGTGACAGTCAGTACAATGAGCAGTTCTTC.